This T cell receptor (beta chain) was sequenced during a study of shared clonotypes between healthy human individuals. Selected positively for CCR7 and CD45RO-negative, naive CD8 cells excluded terminally differentiated effector memory CD45RA+ cells. Sequencing used immunoSEQ multiplex PCR; TCRdb keeps in-frame clones, though not all of them. The profile shows about 600,000 clones, roughly 98% of them singletons. Notes on this clone: The antigen remains unidentified.

Study-wide results and limits: Sharing across four donors was highest in naive CD4 (roughly 5%) and lowest in memory CD8 (about 0.4%).

Germline loops: CDR1 SEHNR, CDR2 FQNEAQ (reference sequence). Trimming at V came to 5 bases and at J to 0 bases, leaving 5 bases not matched to a gene. CDR3 length: 16 residues. Source material: naive CD8+ T cells sorted from blood. The chain combines TRBV7-9 with TRBJ2-2, with 8 bases that match TRBD1. This TCR was sampled from a man aged 30 to 39 in good health. The CDR3 DNA reads TGTGCCAGCAGCAAACCGGGACAGGCGAACACCGGGGAGCTGTTTTTT. It yields the protein CASSKPGQANTGELFF.